A selection of T cell receptor beta chains follows, all from one sample in a study of T cell responses to AZD1222 COVID-19 vaccine. Data came from immunoSEQ multiplex PCR; TCRdb stores just in-frame clones and leaves some out. Of about 180,000 clones detected, roughly 88% appear once; the ten largest clones hold more than 9%. This material consisted of peripheral blood, taken 28 days after the second AZD1222 dose. The source is an adult who received the AZD1222 COVID-19 vaccine. Both conserved end residues are part of each CDR3. D genes are given only for firm matches. The size of a clone is reported for some rows only, either as once, few or many, or as a class for expanded clones.

D: .; size: .; J: TRBJ1-3; V: TRBV19; CDR3: CASTEGGSGNTIYF; DNA: TGTGCCAGTACCGAGGGGGGATCCGGAAACACCATATATTTT
D: .; size: .; J: TRBJ1-1; V: TRBV5-1; CDR3: CASSLAPATGPEAFF; DNA: TGCGCCAGCAGCTTGGCCCCGGCAACAGGGCCTGAAGCTTTCTTT
D: .; size: .; J: TRBJ1-2; V: TRBV7-8; CDR3: CASSLEGRYGYTF; DNA: TGTGCCAGCAGCCTGGAAGGGCGGTATGGCTACACCTTC
D: TRBD1; size: .; J: TRBJ1-1; V: TRBV10-3; CDR3: CAIGQENTEAFF; DNA: TGTGCCATAGGACAGGAGAACACTGAAGCTTTCTTT
D: .; size: .; J: TRBJ1-6; V: TRBV10-1; CDR3: CASSRGEGGPLHF; DNA: TGCGCCAGCAGTAGGGGTGAGGGGGGTCCCCTCCACTTT
D: .; size: .; J: TRBJ2-5; V: TRBV2; CDR3: CASSEALREWETQYF; DNA: TGTGCCAGCAGTGAAGCGCTCAGGGAATGGGAGACCCAGTACTTC
D: .; size: .; J: TRBJ2-7; V: TRBV5-1; CDR3: CASSSGLGAAYEQYF; DNA: TGCGCCAGCAGCTCGGGGCTGGGGGCGGCCTACGAGCAGTACTTC
D: .; size: .; J: TRBJ1-4; V: TRBV11-3; CDR3: CASSSTGPNEKLFF; DNA: TGTGCCAGCAGCTCAACAGGACCTAATGAAAAACTGTTTTTT
D: .; size: .; J: TRBJ1-4; V: TRBV7-9; CDR3: CASSPNTFATNEKLFF; DNA: TGTGCCAGCAGCCCAAATACTTTTGCAACTAATGAAAAACTGTTTTTT
D: .; size: .; J: TRBJ1-1; V: TRBV12-5; CDR3: CASAQGPTNTEAFF; DNA: TGTGCTAGTGCTCAAGGACCGACGAACACTGAAGCTTTCTTT
D: .; size: once; J: TRBJ2-6; V: TRBV2; CDR3: CASRYYRLSGANVLTF; DNA: TGTGCCAGCAGGTACTATCGTCTCTCTGGGGCCAACGTCCTGACTTTC
D: .; size: .; J: TRBJ1-4; V: TRBV4-3; CDR3: CASSQRVQATNEKLFF; DNA: TGCGCCAGCAGCCAAAGAGTTCAGGCAACTAATGAAAAACTGTTTTTT
D: .; size: .; J: TRBJ2-3; V: TRBV5-6; CDR3: CASSLGAQGSTDTQYF; DNA: TGTGCCAGCAGCTTGGGGGCGCAGGGGAGCACAGATACGCAGTATTTT
D: .; size: once; J: TRBJ1-5; V: TRBV10-1; CDR3: CASSDLGYSNQPQHF; DNA: TGCGCCAGCAGTGATTTGGGCTATAGCAATCAGCCCCAGCATTTT
D: TRBD1; size: .; J: TRBJ1-5; V: TRBV30; CDR3: CAWSSQGVSNQPQHF; DNA: TGTGCCTGGAGTTCCCAGGGGGTTAGCAATCAGCCCCAGCATTTT
D: .; size: .; J: TRBJ2-3; V: TRBV7-9; CDR3: CASTLGFRTDTQYF; DNA: TGTGCCAGCACCCTCGGCTTCCGCACAGATACGCAGTATTTT
D: TRBD2; size: .; J: TRBJ2-5; V: TRBV6-1; CDR3: CASSDPGLAGGALEKETQYF; DNA: TGTGCCAGCAGTGATCCGGGACTAGCGGGGGGTGCCCTAGAGAAAGAGACCCAGTACTTC
D: .; size: .; J: TRBJ1-4; V: TRBV9; CDR3: CASSLGNLGSRGEKLFF; DNA: TGTGCCAGCAGCCTAGGCAACCTCGGGTCCCGCGGGGAAAAACTGTTTTTT
D: TRBD1; size: .; J: TRBJ2-1; V: TRBV24-1; CDR3: CATSDPLRTGIYNEQFF; DNA: TGTGCCACCAGTGATCCGCTCAGGACAGGCATCTACAATGAGCAGTTCTTC
D: .; size: .; J: TRBJ1-1; V: TRBV7-2; CDR3: CASSFATENTEAFF; DNA: TGTGCCAGCAGCTTTGCGACCGAGAACACTGAAGCTTTCTTT
D: .; size: .; J: TRBJ1-2; V: TRBV15; CDR3: CATSRDPVRSGYTF; DNA: TGTGCCACCAGCAGAGACCCCGTACGGAGTGGCTACACCTTC
D: TRBD1; size: once; J: TRBJ1-3; V: TRBV5-8; CDR3: CASSGTVFGNTIYF; DNA: TGTGCCAGCAGCGGGACAGTTTTTGGAAACACCATATATTTT
D: .; size: .; J: TRBJ1-1; V: TRBV3-1/TRBV3-2; CDR3: CASSHLGTEAFF; DNA: TGTGCCAGCAGCCACTTGGGGACTGAAGCTTTCTTT
D: .; size: .; J: TRBJ1-3; V: TRBV15; CDR3: CATSRDRTNSGNTIYF; DNA: TGTGCCACCAGCAGAGACAGAACCAACTCTGGAAACACCATATATTTT
D: TRBD2; size: .; J: TRBJ2-3; V: TRBV7-2; CDR3: CAGKRGASTDTQYF; DNA: TGTGCCGGAAAGCGGGGGGCTTCCACAGATACGCAGTATTTT
D: .; size: .; J: TRBJ2-3; V: TRBV7-7; CDR3: CASSQYVADTQYF; DNA: TGTGCCAGCAGCCAGTATGTGGCAGATACGCAGTATTTT
D: .; size: .; J: TRBJ1-6; V: TRBV24-1; CDR3: CATSERLSYNSPLHF; DNA: TGTGCCACCAGTGAACGGCTATCCTATAATTCACCCCTCCACTTT
D: .; size: .; J: TRBJ1-6; V: TRBV6-5; CDR3: CASNGGDSPLHF; DNA: TGTGCCAGCAATGGGGGGGATTCACCCCTCCACTTT
D: .; size: .; J: TRBJ1-2; V: TRBV6-5; CDR3: CASSYEAGEGGYTF; DNA: TGTGCCAGCAGTTACGAGGCAGGGGAGGGTGGCTACACCTTC
D: .; size: once; J: TRBJ1-5; V: TRBV11-2; CDR3: CASSSGQFNQPQHF; DNA: TGTGCCAGCAGCTCTGGACAGTTCAATCAGCCCCAGCATTTT
D: .; size: .; J: TRBJ1-1; V: TRBV7-2; CDR3: CASSLTVTGTEAFF; DNA: TGTGCCAGCAGCCTGACGGTGACGGGGACTGAAGCTTTCTTT
D: .; size: .; J: TRBJ2-7; V: TRBV27; CDR3: CASRQGGTEQYF; DNA: TGTGCCAGCAGACAGGGGGGGACCGAGCAGTACTTC
D: .; size: .; J: TRBJ2-1; V: TRBV7-2; CDR3: CASSPMFGFNEQFF; DNA: TGTGCCAGCAGCCCAATGTTCGGGTTCAATGAGCAGTTCTTC
D: .; size: .; J: TRBJ1-3; V: TRBV12-3/TRBV12-4; CDR3: CASSFPGNTIYF; DNA: TGTGCCAGCAGTTTTCCCGGAAACACCATATATTTT
D: .; size: .; J: TRBJ1-5; V: TRBV28; CDR3: CASSLVSPQHF; DNA: TGTGCCAGCAGTTTGGTATCGCCCCAGCATTTT
D: .; size: once; J: TRBJ2-2; V: TRBV7-3; CDR3: CASGGVTGELFF; DNA: TGTGCCAGTGGGGGAGTCACCGGGGAGCTGTTTTTT
D: .; size: .; J: TRBJ1-5; V: TRBV7-2; CDR3: CASSLVGAGQPQHF; DNA: TGTGCCAGCAGCTTAGTGGGCGCGGGTCAGCCCCAGCATTTT
D: TRBD1; size: .; J: TRBJ2-5; V: TRBV2; CDR3: CASSQDRGQETQYF; DNA: TGTGCCAGCAGCCAGGACAGGGGACAAGAGACCCAGTACTTC
D: .; size: .; J: TRBJ2-7; V: TRBV5-1; CDR3: CASSPRDAGTYEQYF; DNA: TGCGCCAGCAGCCCGCGGGACGCAGGAACCTACGAGCAGTACTTC
D: .; size: .; J: TRBJ1-5; V: TRBV19; CDR3: CASSPIRALGSQPQHF; DNA: TGTGCCAGTAGCCCTATACGGGCTTTGGGGAGTCAGCCCCAGCATTTT
D: TRBD1; size: .; J: TRBJ1-1; V: TRBV15; CDR3: CATSRDMGQLEAFF; DNA: TGTGCCACCAGCAGAGATATGGGACAGCTTGAAGCTTTCTTT
D: .; size: .; J: TRBJ2-7; V: TRBV6-6; CDR3: CASSQTGQESYEQYF; DNA: TGTGCCAGCAGTCAAACCGGGCAGGAATCGTACGAGCAGTACTTC
D: TRBD1; size: .; J: TRBJ1-1; V: TRBV5-4; CDR3: CASSGTGVTEAFF; DNA: TGTGCCAGCAGCGGAACAGGGGTCACTGAAGCTTTCTTT
D: TRBD2; size: .; J: TRBJ2-3; V: TRBV3-1/TRBV3-2; CDR3: CASSTSGNTDTQYF; DNA: TGTGCCAGCAGTACTAGCGGAAACACAGATACGCAGTATTTT
D: TRBD1; size: .; J: TRBJ1-2; V: TRBV6-2/TRBV6-3; CDR3: CASSFGTGRRGYTF; DNA: TGTGCCAGCAGTTTCGGGACAGGGAGACGTGGCTACACCTTC
D: .; size: .; J: TRBJ1-6; V: TRBV7-2; CDR3: CASSFRQGNSPLHF; DNA: TGTGCCAGCAGCTTTCGGCAGGGAAATTCACCCCTCCACTTT
D: .; size: .; J: TRBJ1-1; V: TRBV29-1; CDR3: CSTEEGQRTEAFF; DNA: TGCAGCACGGAGGAGGGTCAGCGGACTGAAGCTTTCTTT
D: .; size: .; J: TRBJ2-3; V: TRBV1; CDR3: CTSSEARGPPPLTDTQYF; DNA: TGCACCAGCAGCGAGGCGAGGGGTCCACCACCACTCACAGATACGCAGTATTTT
D: .; size: .; J: TRBJ1-1; V: TRBV30; CDR3: CAWSPLSTEAFF; DNA: TGTGCCTGGAGTCCACTTTCCACTGAAGCTTTCTTT
D: .; size: .; J: TRBJ1-5; V: TRBV3-1/TRBV3-2; CDR3: CASSLSCRHHQPQHF; DNA: TGTGCCAGCAGCTTAAGTTGTCGGCATCATCAGCCCCAGCATTTT
D: TRBD1; size: .; J: TRBJ2-1; V: TRBV5-1; CDR3: CASSLGTGGFDEQFF; DNA: TGCGCCAGCAGCTTGGGGACAGGGGGCTTTGATGAGCAGTTCTTC